Listed here are 14 T cell receptor beta chains from one sample, sequenced in a study of human T cells and chemical hapten exposure. TCRdb analysed the RACE reads with MiXCR anew, one entry per CDR3 protein. The sample holds about 57,000 distinct CDR3 sequences, around 9.3% seen once. The time point denotes: patch test 1, 2 weeks after DPC sensitization. Documented treatment: therapeutic diphenylcyclopropenone sensitization with weekly scalp DPC. Sequencing used whole blood, obtained in connection with sensitization to the hapten diphenylcyclopropenone (DPC). The receptors were gathered from a woman aged 40-49 years with alopecia areata. Some clones in this sample may be carry-over from other donors' samples.

The genes are TRBV28 and TRBJ1-6, with 8 bases identical to TRBD1. Germline V gene data show CDR1 as MDHEN and CDR2 as SYDVKM. V was clipped by 5 bases and J by 8 bases; unmatched bases: 5. The CDR3 sequence is 14 residues long. Here the CDR3 DNA reads TGTGCCAGCAGTCCGACAGGGGTTGATTCACCCCTCCACTTT. It encodes CASSPTGVDSPLHF.

This chain links TRBV12-3 or TRBV12-4 with TRBJ2-7, with TRBD1 matching over 8 bases. Losses at the gene ends were 6 bases for V and 1 base for J; bases not matched to a gene: 8. The CDR3 runs 15 residues. The DNA for the CDR3 is TGTGCCAGCAGCTCGTTCGGACAGGGTTCCTACGAGCAGTACTTC. This encodes CASSSFGQGSYEQYF.

This clonotype has only a few counts. The chain has TRBV29-1 and TRBJ2-3; tentative D call: TRBD1 (6 bases). Trimming took off 5 bases at V and 3 bases at J, with 9 bases between the two ends. The length of the CDR3 is 12 residues. CDR1 is SQVTM, CDR2 ANQGSEA, per germline. CDR3 DNA sequence: TGCAGCGTTTCCGACAGGACAGATACGCAGTATTTT. The encoded protein is CSVSDRTDTQYF.

The chain has TRBV28 and TRBJ2-7; 7 bases fit TRBD1. J was trimmed by 9 bases and V by 6 bases; bases with no gene match: 14. The CDR3 sequence is 14 residues long. Germline CDR1 reads MDHEN; CDR2 reads SYDVKM. As DNA, the CDR3 is TGTGCCAGCAGCCGTACAGGGGATGTAAGTCCGCAGTACTTC. Protein sequence: CASSRTGDVSPQYF.

At least ten counts were recorded for this clonotype. The V gene is TRBV29-1, the J gene TRBJ2-5; D possibly matches TRBD1 or TRBD2 (6 bases each). Germline assignment: CDR1 SQVTM and CDR2 ANQGSEA. With 7 bases removed from V and 4 bases from J, the gap between germline ends came to 19 bases. This CDR3 region has 14 residues. This CDR3 is CSGEGGASGETQYF. Here the CDR3 DNA reads TGCAGCGGCGAGGGGGGTGCCAGTGGAGAGACCCAGTACTTC.

This clonotype was seen ten or more times. The J gene is TRBJ2-5, the V gene TRBV4-2, with 7 bases identical to TRBD1. V was pared by 0 bases and J by 5 bases, with 12 bases of the junction left unmatched. CDR3 length: 17 amino acids. CDR1 LGHNA and CDR2 YNFKEQ come from the germline V gene. The CDR3: CASSQEPPGGSRETQYF. In DNA form, the CDR3 reads TGTGCCAGCAGCCAAGAACCGCCAGGGGGTTCGAGGGAGACCCAGTACTTC.

This clonotype counts as medium-sized. The chain combines TRBV9 with TRBJ2-7; 8 nucleotides line up with TRBD1. This CDR3 comprises 13 residues. Germline V lookup: CDR1 SGDLS, CDR2 YYNGEE. The V and J ends lost 3 bases and 4 bases, in that order; junction bases with no gene match: 3. As DNA, the CDR3 is TGTGCCAGCAGCGGCCAGGGGGCTTACGAGCAGTACTTC. Amino acids: CASSGQGAYEQYF.

This clonotype was recorded a few times. The chain recombines TRBV5-1 with TRBJ1-1, with D unresolved. Trimming cost V 5 bases and J 2 bases, with 13 bases left between them. Germline V gene lookup returns CDR1 SGHRS and CDR2 YFSETQ. The CDR3 spans 14 residues. As DNA, the CDR3 is TGCGCCAGCAGGAGTGAGGTGTCCAACACTGAAGCTTTCTTT. Its translation: CASRSEVSNTEAFF.

This clonotype was counted many times. As DNA, the CDR3 is TGTGCCAGCAGCGGTGACAACCTGTCCCAGCATTTT. Its translation is CASSGDNLSQHF. The chain joins TRBV6-2 or TRBV6-3 to TRBJ1-5; D unresolved. Trimming stripped 6 bases from V and 11 bases from J, with 14 bases between. In germline, CDR1 is MNHEY, CDR2 SVGEGT. The CDR3 contains 12 residues.

This clonotype has a count of ten or more. This rearrangement joins TRBV2 to TRBJ2-3, with 7 bases matching TRBD2. Germline trimming cut 7 bases from V and 2 bases from J; bases unmatched to any gene: 9. Per the germline V gene, CDR1 is SNHLY and CDR2 is FYNNEI. This CDR3 has 15 residues. CDR3 protein: CASTSSGAVTDTQYF. CDR3 in DNA: TGTGCCAGCACGTCGAGCGGGGCTGTCACAGATACGCAGTATTTT.

J is TRBJ2-5 and V is TRBV7-6; D tentatively reads TRBD1 or TRBD2 (6 bases each). CDR1 is SGHVS, CDR2 FNYEAQ, per germline. V was clipped by 4 bases and J by 4 bases, with 13 bases between them. The CDR3 runs 14 residues. As DNA, the CDR3 is TGTGCCAGCAGCTCTCGAGGGGGGTCAGAGACCCAGTACTTC. Translated, it gives CASSSRGGSETQYF.

There are many counts of this clonotype. The gene calls are TRBV7-8 and TRBJ1-1, with D possibly matching TRBD1 (5 bases). CDR3 length: 12 residues. Between the trimmed V and J ends, which lost 3 bases and 4 bases, there was a span of 6 bases. CDR1 is SGHVS, CDR2 FQNEAQ, per germline. The CDR3 sequence is CASSLGVTEAFF. The CDR3 coding sequence is TGTGCCAGCAGCTTGGGGGTCACTGAAGCTTTCTTT.

In this sample, this clonotype turned up many times. V gene TRBV7-6 combines with J gene TRBJ1-2, with TRBD1 matching 9 bases. V shed 0 bases, J shed 10 bases, and the junction held 3 bases outside the gene matches. The CDR3 runs 13 residues. CDR1 SGHVS and CDR2 FNYEAQ come from the germline V gene. CDR3 bases: TGTGCCAGCAGCTTAGCGGGACAGGGAGACTACACCTTC. Translating gives CASSLAGQGDYTF.

This clonotype appeared many times. The chain combines TRBV27 with TRBJ1-1, with 9 bases identical to TRBD1. Germline CDR1 MNHEY, CDR2 SMNVEV (reference sequence). V gave up 8 bases and J gave up 4 bases; unmatched junction bases: 2. The CDR3 totals 12 residues. CDR3 DNA sequence: TGTGCCAGCCAACAGGGGGCCACTGAAGCTTTCTTT. Encoded protein: CASQQGATEAFF.